This T cell receptor (beta chain) originates from a study of blood T cell repertoires in COVID-19. Overall study: The analysed material was cDNA or gDNA that came from T cells, B-cell-depleted T cells, or PBMCs.

Everyone who took part was roughly 18 to 89 years old, and they came from over 20 US areas. Clinical history as reported by participants underpinned cohort assignment. Profiling relied on immunoSEQ multiplex PCR, and the TCRdb table lists in-frame clones only, not all of them. Found here are around 320,000 clones, 90% to 95% of them singletons; the top ten hold about 4.2%. The sequence came from a woman in her thirties who had been exposed to COVID-19. Specimen: PBMCs or T cells enriched from blood (not recorded which).

CDR3 residues: CASSMGLAGAPLGETQYF. The CDR3 DNA follows: TGTGCCAGCAGCATGGGACTAGCGGGGGCTCCCCTCGGGGAGACCCAGTACTTC. The chain combines TRBV5-4 with TRBJ2-5; 14 bases match TRBD2. Trimming cost V 4 bases and J 5 bases; bases outside gene matches: 13. Germline V gene data show CDR1 as SGHNT and CDR2 as YYREEE (reference sequence). This CDR3 has 18 amino acids. The full variable domain, completed using reference TRBV5-4 and TRBJ2-5, is ETGVTQSPTHLIKTRGQQVTLRCSSQSGHNTVSWYQQALGQGPQFIFQYYREEENGRGNFPPRFSGLQFPNYSSELNVNALELDDSALYLCASSMGLAGAPLGETQYFGPGTRLLVL.